This is a list of T cell receptor beta chains from one sample in a study of response to subunit inactivated influenza vaccine. MiXCR was run by TCRdb on the RT-PCR reads, yielding one entry per CDR3 protein. The repertoire holds just under 550,000 distinct CDR3 sequences, with roughly 25% as singletons. These data are also associated with another study on T cells expressing NK-cell markers.

The source material was CD4+ T cells sorted from PBMCs, sampled roughly 12 days after vaccination. The receptors originated from a man between 45 and 60 years old who received an inactivated influenza vaccine. CDR3s include the opening cysteine and the closing phenylalanine or tryptophan. D genes are given only for firm matches. Size values are once, few and many counts, or a class for expanded clones, and some rows have none.

v_gene	d_gene	j_gene	abundance	CDR3aa	CDR3nt
TRBV14	-	TRBJ2-1	few	CASSQDLGVEQFF	TGTGCCAGCAGCCAAGATCTTGGCGTTGAGCAGTTCTTC
TRBV6-5	-	TRBJ2-7	few	CASSSHADPRDEQYF	TGTGCCAGCAGTTCGCACGCCGACCCCAGGGACGAGCAGTACTTC
TRBV10-3	-	TRBJ2-2	-	CAISGLTGELFF	TGTGCCATCAGTGGTCTCACCGGGGAGCTGTTTTTT
TRBV6-2/TRBV6-3	TRBD2	TRBJ2-1	-	CASSQTSQPQFF	TGTGCCAGCAGCCAGACTAGCCAACCCCAGTTCTTC
TRBV2	-	TRBJ1-5	-	CASSPRENQPQHF	TGTGCCAGCAGTCCCAGGGAAAATCAGCCCCAGCATTTT
TRBV9	-	TRBJ2-2	-	CASSVVAGNGELFF	TGTGCCAGCAGCGTAGTTGCGGGGAACGGGGAGCTGTTTTTT
TRBV4-3	-	TRBJ1-4	-	CASSQALQGRTNEKLFF	TGCGCCAGCAGCCAAGCGCTACAAGGAAGGACTAATGAAAAACTGTTTTTT
TRBV28	-	TRBJ2-5	few	CASRKGLQETQYF	TGTGCCAGCAGGAAGGGATTACAAGAGACCCAGTACTTC
TRBV20-1	TRBD1	TRBJ1-2	-	CSAREGGRGYGYTF	TGCAGTGCTAGAGAAGGGGGCCGGGGCTATGGCTACACCTTC
TRBV9	TRBD2	TRBJ2-3	-	CASSLFQTSGRTDTQYF	TGTGCCAGCAGCTTATTTCAGACTAGCGGGAGGACAGATACGCAGTATTTT
TRBV11-2	TRBD1	TRBJ1-4	-	CASSLMTGSNEKLFF	TGTGCCAGCAGCTTAATGACAGGGTCTAATGAAAAACTGTTTTTT
TRBV6-1	-	TRBJ1-1	-	CASSEAPTTEAFF	TGTGCCAGCAGTGAAGCGCCGACGACTGAAGCTTTCTTT
TRBV20-1	TRBD1	TRBJ1-1	few	CSASGQGNAEAFF	TGCAGTGCTAGTGGACAGGGGAATGCTGAAGCTTTCTTT
TRBV7-6	-	TRBJ2-1	-	CASSLGTVNNEQFF	TGTGCCAGCAGCTTAGGGACAGTGAACAATGAGCAGTTCTTC
TRBV5-1	-	TRBJ2-3	few	CASSLWGITTDTQYF	TGCGCCAGCAGCTTGTGGGGGATAACCACAGATACGCAGTATTTT
TRBV7-2	-	TRBJ2-2	-	CASSSRRVITGELFF	TGTGCCAGCAGCTCGCGGAGGGTTATCACCGGGGAGCTGTTTTTT
TRBV20-1	TRBD1	TRBJ1-4	few	CSAKQGWNEKLFF	TGCAGTGCCAAACAGGGGTGGAATGAAAAACTGTTTTTT
TRBV9	-	TRBJ2-7	few	CASSPYGGYEQYF	TGTGCCAGCAGCCCCTATGGGGGATACGAGCAGTACTTC
TRBV4-3	-	TRBJ1-4	-	CASSQSLGIGEKLFF	TGCGCCAGCAGCCAATCCCTCGGGATCGGAGAAAAACTGTTTTTT
TRBV6-2/TRBV6-3	-	TRBJ1-5	few	CASRTRVLGWQPQHF	TGTGCCAGCAGAACGCGGGTCCTGGGGTGGCAGCCCCAGCATTTT
TRBV10-2	-	TRBJ2-2	-	CASSDIGELFF	TGCGCCAGCAGTGATATCGGGGAGCTGTTTTTT
TRBV12-3/TRBV12-4	TRBD1	TRBJ1-4	few	CASTVDRAGKLFF	TGTGCCAGCACCGTGGACAGGGCGGGGAAACTGTTTTTT
TRBV4-2	-	TRBJ2-1	many	CASSHRDEVYNEQFF	TGTGCCAGCAGCCATAGGGACGAAGTCTACAATGAGCAGTTCTTC
TRBV28	TRBD1	TRBJ1-2	few	CASSVGTVLGYTF	TGTGCCAGCAGTGTTGGGACAGTACTTGGCTACACCTTC
TRBV9	TRBD1	TRBJ1-6	-	CASKPDRGSYNSPLHF	TGTGCCAGCAAACCGGACAGGGGCTCCTATAATTCACCCCTCCACTTT
TRBV4-2	-	TRBJ2-7	-	CASSQDSRPHYEQYF	TGTGCCAGCAGCCAAGATTCAAGACCTCACTACGAGCAGTACTTC
TRBV4-1	-	TRBJ2-7	-	CASSQDPGGVYEQYF	TGCGCCAGCAGCCAAGATCCGGGCGGAGTTTACGAGCAGTACTTC
TRBV7-9	-	TRBJ2-2	-	CASRHTGPANTGELFF	TGTGCCAGCAGACACACAGGTCCCGCGAACACCGGGGAGCTGTTTTTT
TRBV6-2/TRBV6-3	-	TRBJ1-2	-	CASSYSMGNYGYTF	TGTGCCAGCAGTTACTCGATGGGTAACTATGGCTACACCTTC